This paragraph reports one T cell receptor beta chain. The V end lost 0 bases, the J end lost 6 bases, and 14 bases lay between the germline ends. CDR3 length equals 15 residues. Germline CDR1 reads MGHDK; CDR2 reads SYGVNS. These data originate in a study of blood T cell repertoires in COVID-19. Assay: immunoSEQ multiplex PCR; the TCRdb copy retains only in-frame clones and omits some. The sample contains 86,000 or so clones, around 80% of which appear only once. The sequenced sample was peripheral blood. The gene calls are TRBV25-1 and TRBJ1-2; D is undetermined. The sequence derives from a man aged 70 or older with acute or convalescent COVID-19. DNA for the CDR3: TGTGCCAGCAGTGAATATTGGGGAGGTCGCAATGGCTACACCTTC. Its translation: CASSEYWGGRNGYTF.